Listed below are T cell receptor beta chains from one sample, sequenced in a study of T cell repertoires in cytomegalovirus infection. Their cognate antigens are unknown. TCRdb re-derived calls from the reads in MiXCR, one entry per CDR3 protein. The table records fewer than 650,000 distinct CDR3 sequences, 35% to 50% of them present only once. This sample comprised cultured PBMCs, obtained from culture after CMV antigen stimulation. These receptors all come from a human donor in good health (CMV status not recorded). Some clones in this sample may be carry-over from other donors' samples. The CDR3 runs from the conserved cysteine through the conserved F or W. Each record gives: J gene, D gene, clone size, V gene, CDR3 protein, CDR3 DNA. The D gene is left open where the match is weak. Part of the rows lack a size; the others show once, few, many or a class for expanded clones.

>TRBJ2-3|NA|few|TRBV7-3
CASSFSGPPWDTQYF
TGTGCCAGCAGCTTTTCGGGGCCTCCTTGGGATACGCAGTATTTT
>TRBJ2-1|TRBD1|NA|TRBV7-2
CASRPPGQGMRAGNEQFF
TGTGCCAGCAGACCGCCGGGACAGGGGATGAGGGCGGGCAATGAGCAGTTCTTC
>TRBJ2-1|NA|few|TRBV6-2/TRBV6-3
CASEDLASYNEQFF
TGTGCCAGCGAAGACCTAGCTTCATACAATGAGCAGTTCTTC
>TRBJ2-7|NA|NA|TRBV12-3/TRBV12-4
CASRGVGQPYEQYF
TGTGCCAGCAGAGGGGTTGGACAGCCCTACGAGCAGTACTTC
>TRBJ2-3|TRBD2|NA|TRBV20-1
CSWTVAGASTQYF
TGCAGTTGGACAGTAGCGGGAGCGAGTACGCAGTATTTT
>TRBJ2-3|NA|NA|TRBV27
CASSLRAVPEDTQYF
TGTGCCAGCAGTCTAAGGGCAGTCCCCGAGGATACGCAGTATTTT
>TRBJ1-4|TRBD1|NA|TRBV6-5
CASGSAGGRANEKLFF
TGTGCCAGCGGGAGCGCAGGGGGCCGGGCTAATGAAAAACTGTTTTTT
>TRBJ2-5|TRBD2|NA|TRBV6-5
CASRGLAEETQYF
TGTGCCAGCAGAGGACTAGCGGAAGAGACCCAGTACTTC
>TRBJ2-3|NA|few|TRBV12-3/TRBV12-4
CASSLIARDTQYF
TGTGCCAGCAGTTTGATTGCTCGGGATACGCAGTATTTT
>TRBJ2-7|NA|NA|TRBV6-2/TRBV6-3
CATSPHYEQYF
TGTGCCACCTCGCCACACTACGAGCAGTACTTC
>TRBJ2-1|TRBD2|NA|TRBV7-8
CASSSRGLALNNEQFF
TGTGCCAGCAGCTCCCGGGGACTAGCACTGAACAATGAGCAGTTCTTC
>TRBJ1-1|NA|NA|TRBV29-1
CSARENEAFF
TGCAGCGCCAGGGAGAATGAAGCTTTCTTT
>TRBJ2-2|NA|few|TRBV7-2
CASSPQWGTGELFF
TGTGCCAGCAGCCCCCAATGGGGGACCGGGGAGCTGTTTTTT
>TRBJ2-5|TRBD2|NA|TRBV3-1
CASSSGGLETQYF
TGTGCCAGCAGCTCGGGGGGGCTGGAGACCCAGTACTTC
>TRBJ2-3|TRBD1|NA|TRBV20-1
CSARHQDRGRATDTQYF
TGCAGTGCTAGACATCAGGACAGGGGGCGGGCGACAGATACGCAGTATTTT
>TRBJ2-5|TRBD2|NA|TRBV2
CASRTPLAGRYQETQYF
TGTGCCAGCAGGACCCCCTTAGCGGGGCGGTACCAAGAGACCCAGTACTTC
>TRBJ1-6|NA|NA|TRBV7-2
CASGSGDSPLHF
TGTGCCAGCGGCTCGGGGGATTCACCCCTCCACTTT
>TRBJ2-1|NA|NA|TRBV7-2
CASSLFSDPTYNEQFF
TGTGCCAGCAGCCTTTTTTCGGACCCGACCTACAATGAGCAGTTCTTC
>TRBJ2-1|TRBD2|few|TRBV11-3
CASSPDGLAAYNEQFF
TGTGCCAGCAGCCCTGATGGACTAGCGGCTTACAATGAGCAGTTCTTC
>TRBJ2-4|TRBD2|few|TRBV4-1
CASSQVGGGWAKNIQYF
TGCGCCAGCAGCCAAGTCGGGGGAGGGTGGGCCAAAAACATTCAGTACTTC
>TRBJ1-1|NA|few|TRBV3-1
CASSHRTEDGSEAFF
TGTGCCAGCAGCCACCGGACAGAGGATGGGTCTGAAGCTTTCTTT
>TRBJ2-3|TRBD2|many|TRBV7-2
CASSLSGSGGDTQYF
TGTGCCAGCAGCCTAAGCGGGAGTGGTGGAGATACGCAGTATTTT
>TRBJ2-7|NA|NA|TRBV6-5
CASSYSPRAGPTEQYF
TGTGCCAGCAGTTACTCCCCGAGGGCTGGTCCTACGGAGCAGTACTTC
>TRBJ2-2|NA|NA|TRBV10-3
CAISPMRPSEGTGELFF
TGTGCCATCAGCCCCATGAGGCCAAGCGAGGGAACCGGGGAGCTGTTTTTT
>TRBJ2-7|TRBD1|NA|TRBV2
CASRQPGQSSYEQYF
TGTGCCAGCAGGCAACCGGGACAGTCTTCCTACGAGCAGTACTTC
>TRBJ2-3|TRBD2|NA|TRBV20-1
CSARTSGGTTTDTQYF
TGCAGTGCTAGAACTAGCGGGGGGACGACCACAGATACGCAGTATTTT
>TRBJ2-1|NA|NA|TRBV27
CASSRFAGRSDEQFF
TGTGCCAGCAGTCGGTTCGCGGGTAGAAGTGATGAGCAGTTCTTC
>TRBJ1-2|NA|once|TRBV6-8
CASSYSSLTLGGYTF
TGTGCCAGCAGTTACTCGAGTCTGACCTTAGGGGGCTACACCTTC
>TRBJ2-5|NA|NA|TRBV7-8
CASSLGPGGLGTQYF
TGTGCCAGCAGCTTAGGCCCGGGGGGCCTTGGGACCCAGTACTTC
>TRBJ2-5|NA|NA|TRBV4-1
CASSQETGVPPRNF
TGCGCCAGCAGCCAAGAGACGGGGGTGCCTCCCCGGAACTTC
>TRBJ2-3|NA|NA|TRBV5-1
CASSSVRTDTQYF
TGCGCCAGCAGCTCGGTTCGGACAGATACGCAGTATTTT
>TRBJ1-1|NA|NA|TRBV7-9
CASSLPPPGAFF
TGTGCCAGCAGCTTACCCCCTCCCGGAGCTTTCTTT
>TRBJ2-3|NA|NA|TRBV12-2
CASRLATSGNGTDTQYF
TGTGCAAGTCGCTTAGCGACTAGCGGGAACGGCACAGATACGCAGTATTTT
>TRBJ2-1|NA|few|TRBV20-1
CSARDGRGGHNEQFF
TGCAGTGCTAGAGATGGGAGGGGGGGACACAATGAGCAGTTCTTC
>TRBJ1-1|NA|NA|TRBV29-1
CSVDPKEGRATEAFF
TGCAGCGTTGACCCAAAAGAGGGCAGGGCCACTGAAGCTTTCTTT
>TRBJ1-2|NA|NA|TRBV7-4
CASSPGSGDGYTF
TGTGCCAGCAGCCCAGGATCGGGCGATGGCTACACCTTC
>TRBJ1-5|NA|few|TRBV12-3/TRBV12-4
CASSRRHPQPQHF
TGTGCCAGCAGCCGCCGCCACCCACAGCCCCAGCATTTT
>TRBJ1-5|NA|once|TRBV7-9
CASSSGPIQSAQHF
TGTGCCAGCAGCTCCGGGCCGATTCAATCAGCCCAGCATTTT
>TRBJ2-2|NA|few|TRBV7-2
CASSLESGGAGELFF
TGTGCCAGCAGTCTAGAGTCAGGGGGGGCCGGGGAGCTGTTTTTT
>TRBJ2-7|NA|NA|TRBV10-3
CAISEFAGNSGEQYF
TGTGCCATCAGTGAGTTCGCAGGGAATTCGGGCGAGCAGTACTTC
>TRBJ2-7|NA|NA|TRBV19
CASSIQDFYEQYF
TGTGCCAGTAGTATCCAGGACTTCTACGAGCAGTACTTC
>TRBJ1-5|NA|once|TRBV2
CASSEGADPNQPQHF
TGTGCCAGCAGTGAAGGGGCAGACCCCAATCAGCCCCAGCATTTT
>TRBJ2-7|TRBD1|NA|TRBV6-2/TRBV6-3
CASSRPTGGYEQYF
TGTGCCAGCAGCAGGCCGACAGGGGGCTACGAGCAGTACTTC
>TRBJ1-2|NA|many|TRBV2
CASSENRSAGYTF
TGTGCCAGCAGTGAAAACCGGTCCGCGGGCTACACCTTC
>TRBJ2-7|NA|NA|TRBV14
CASQGPGSGEQYF
TGTGCCAGTCAAGGGCCGGGGTCGGGCGAGCAGTACTTC
>TRBJ2-5|NA|NA|TRBV4-3
CASSQEGAGVRETQYF
TGCGCCAGCAGCCAAGAAGGCGCAGGGGTCCGAGAGACCCAGTACTTC
>TRBJ2-1|TRBD2|few|TRBV7-2
CASSPTSRTPPYNEQFF
TGTGCCAGCAGCCCGACTAGCCGTACCCCCCCCTACAATGAGCAGTTCTTC
>TRBJ1-5|NA|once|TRBV10-3
CAISEDRWDQPQHF
TGTGCCATCAGTGAGGACAGGTGGGATCAGCCCCAGCATTTT
>TRBJ2-2|TRBD2|NA|TRBV11-2
CASSPFPGLAGGNTGELFF
TGTGCCAGCAGCCCATTCCCGGGACTAGCGGGGGGGAACACCGGGGAGCTGTTTTTT
>TRBJ2-4|NA|many|TRBV7-2
CASSLEGVGKNIQYF
TGTGCCAGCAGCTTAGAGGGGGTGGGCAAAAACATTCAGTACTTC
>TRBJ2-5|NA|NA|TRBV11-2
CASSLGGVRQETQYF
TGTGCCAGCAGCTTAGGTGGGGTGCGGCAAGAGACCCAGTACTTC
>TRBJ2-1|NA|NA|TRBV12-5
CASGLVRDGTTSYNEQFF
TGTGCTAGTGGTTTGGTACGGGACGGAACTACCTCCTACAATGAGCAGTTCTTC
>TRBJ2-5|NA|NA|TRBV6-2/TRBV6-3
CASSSYDRNIKETQYF
TGTGCCAGCAGCTCCTACGACAGGAACATTAAAGAGACCCAGTACTTC
>TRBJ1-5|NA|NA|TRBV7-2
CASSLQPNQPQHF
TGTGCCAGCAGCTTACAGCCCAATCAGCCCCAGCATTTT
>TRBJ1-4|NA|NA|TRBV5-1
CASSFSLTTNEKLFF
TGCGCCAGCAGCTTCTCCCTTACAACTAATGAAAAACTGTTTTTT
>TRBJ2-3|NA|NA|TRBV6-1
CASSAWARGSDTQYF
TGTGCCAGCAGTGCCTGGGCGCGGGGATCAGATACGCAGTATTTT
>TRBJ2-7|NA|NA|TRBV5-4
CASTGQSYEQYF
TGTGCCAGCACCGGACAATCCTACGAGCAGTACTTC
>TRBJ2-1|TRBD1|NA|TRBV7-6
CASSPNPGTGGYNEQFF
TGTGCCAGCAGCCCCAACCCTGGGACAGGGGGCTACAATGAGCAGTTCTTC
>TRBJ2-7|TRBD1|NA|TRBV2
CASSKGQGTYEQYF
TGTGCCAGCAGCAAGGGACAGGGGACCTACGAGCAGTACTTC
>TRBJ1-2|TRBD1|few|TRBV18
CASSADRLDRNGYTF
TGTGCCAGCTCGGCGGACAGGCTCGATAGGAATGGCTACACCTTC